The 15 T cell receptor beta chains below come from one sample, sequenced in a study of neurological immune-mediated disorders. MiXCR, run by TCRdb on the 5' RACE reads, gives a single entry per CDR3 protein. The repertoire has tens of thousands of distinct CDR3 sequences, 2.6% of them found once; the top ten carry around 1.1%. Sequencing was done on a sample of PBMCs. These receptors all come from a woman in her 30s with multiple sclerosis.

This clonotype was detected many times. This rearrangement joins TRBV24-1 to TRBJ2-1; D not resolved. CDR3 size: 14 residues. In germline, CDR1 is KGHDR, CDR2 SFDVKD. V dropped 9 bases and J dropped 3 bases, with 14 bases sitting between them. The CDR3 here is CATAGQALYNEQFF. In nucleotides, the CDR3 is TGTGCCACCGCCGGGCAAGCTCTCTACAATGAGCAGTTCTTC.

This clonotype showed up many times. V gene TRBV7-9 combines with J gene TRBJ1-1; weak D call: TRBD1 (6 bases). This CDR3 spans 17 amino acids. Per the germline V gene, CDR1 is SEHNR and CDR2 is FQNEAQ (reference sequence). V gave up 1 base and J gave up 0 bases, with 15 bases separating them. This chain's CDR3 is CASSLGWGEGVNTEAFF. DNA of the CDR3: TGTGCCAGCAGCTTAGGTTGGGGGGAGGGGGTGAACACTGAAGCTTTCTTT.

This clonotype was detected many times. The J gene is TRBJ2-4, the V gene TRBV20-1; 8 bases agree with TRBD2. CDR1 is DFQATT and CDR2 is SNEGSKA in the germline V gene (reference sequence). The CDR3 loop spans 13 amino acids. Losses at the gene ends were 5 bases for V and 8 bases for J; bases not matched to a gene: 8. In DNA, the CDR3 is TGCAGTGCTCCAAAGCGGGAGTTGGACATTCAGTACTTC. Translated, it gives CSAPKRELDIQYF.

This clonotype was seen ten or more times. V usage is TRBV6-6 and J usage is TRBJ2-7; a possible D gene is TRBD1 (6 bases). Germline CDR1 MNHNY, CDR2 SVGAGI (reference sequence). V was shortened by 2 bases and J by 3 bases, with 8 bases between the two germline ends. The CDR3 length is 13 residues. In DNA, the CDR3 is TGTGCCAGCAGTTACAGGGACAACTACGAGCAGTACTTC. The encoded protein is CASSYRDNYEQYF.

Many counts were recorded for this clonotype. The chain has TRBV10-3 and TRBJ2-2; D remains ambiguous. Looked up from germline, CDR1 is ENHRY and CDR2 is SYGVKD. The CDR3 consists of 13 residues. Deletions cut 4 bases from V and 1 base from J, with 4 bases between. CDR3 in amino acids: CAISAMNTGELFF. Written as DNA, the CDR3 is TGTGCCATCAGTGCAATGAACACCGGGGAGCTGTTTTTT.

In its sample, this clonotype was seen many times. This chain uses TRBV7-2 with TRBJ2-1; 8 bases fit TRBD2. This CDR3 has 18 amino acids. The germline CDR1 and CDR2 sequences are SGHTA and FQGNSA. Trimming cost V 5 bases and J 4 bases; bases outside gene matches: 16. For the CDR3, the DNA is TGTGCCAGCAGCCTCAGGTTTGCGGGAGGAGATCTTTACAATGAGCAGTTCTTC. It codes for CASSLRFAGGDLYNEQFF.

The chain recombines TRBV20-1 with TRBJ2-3, with TRBD1 matching over 7 bases. The CDR3 runs to 15 residues. In germline, CDR1 is DFQATT, CDR2 SNEGSKA (reference sequence). The trim removed 5 bases at V and 4 bases at J, leaving 12 bases unmatched. The CDR3 region is CSASTGDDPADTQYF. The CDR3 DNA reads as TGCAGTGCTTCCACAGGGGACGACCCGGCAGATACGCAGTATTTT.

This clonotype showed up many times. This chain uses TRBV6-5 with TRBJ2-7; D perhaps matches TRBD1 (5 bases). Trimming removed 6 bases at V and 1 base at J, with 13 bases between. Germline values: CDR1 MNHEY, CDR2 SVGAGI. The CDR3 extends over 14 amino acids. The CDR3 DNA sequence: TGTGCCAGCAGCCCAGGACATAATTCCTACGAGCAGTACTTC. Translated: CASSPGHNSYEQYF.

This clonotype was seen at least ten times. The chain employs TRBV21-1 and TRBJ2-5; the table's TRBD2 call for D was not verified on the DNA. TRBV21-1 is assigned pseudogene status. The CDR3 is made up of 13 amino acids. The CDR3 DNA reads as TGTGCCAGCAGCTTTAAGCGGGAGAAGACCCAGTACTTC. Its translation: CASSFKREKTQYF.

This clonotype has more than one count but fewer than ten. A much larger clone lies a single base off, so this may be a read error. V and J are TRBV20-1 and TRBJ2-2; D gene ambiguous. V lost 6 bases, J lost 0 bases, and 14 bases lay in between. Germline V gene lookup returns CDR1 DFQATT and CDR2 SNEGSKA (reference sequence). This CDR3 is 15 amino acids long. The CDR3 is CSADPEGSNTGELFF. In DNA, the CDR3 is TGCAGTGCGGATCCAGAAGGGTCGAACACCGGGGAGCTGTTTTTT.

This clonotype was counted at least ten times. V and J are TRBV5-1 and TRBJ2-5; TRBD2 agrees at 14 bases. CDR3 length: 17 residues. V trimming: 0 bases; J trimming: 4 bases; junction bases outside the gene matches: 5. Per germline, CDR1 SGHRS and CDR2 YFSETQ. The CDR3 here is CASSLAGLAGAAETQYF. CDR3 DNA sequence: TGCGCCAGCAGCTTGGCGGGACTAGCGGGAGCTGCAGAGACCCAGTACTTC.

This clonotype was seen repeatedly, ten times or more. The genes are TRBV4-3 and TRBJ2-1, with 9 bases that match TRBD2. The CDR3 is 17 residues long. The ends lost 3 bases at V and 4 bases at J; junction bases unmatched: 10. Germline V gene lookup returns CDR1 LGHNA and CDR2 YSLEER. Here the CDR3 DNA reads TGCGCCAGCAGCCAGGAAATAGCGGGAGAGTCTTACAATGAGCAGTTCTTC. Translating gives CASSQEIAGESYNEQFF.

This clonotype has ten or more counts. The V call is TRBV20-1, the J call TRBJ1-3; D unclear. This CDR3 has 13 amino acids. Germline CDR1 DFQATT, CDR2 SNEGSKA (reference sequence). Trimming shortened V by 6 bases and J by 2 bases, and 11 bases separated the two germline ends. The CDR3 here is CSARGPPGNTIYF. CDR3 in DNA: TGCAGTGCCCGTGGACCGCCTGGAAACACCATATATTTT.

This clonotype was found many times. The rearrangement links TRBV20-1 to TRBJ1-4; no definite D call. CDR1 DFQATT and CDR2 SNEGSKA come from the germline V gene (reference sequence). Trimming removed 6 bases from V and 5 bases from J, with 7 bases in between. The CDR3 covers 11 residues. This CDR3 is CSAPLNEKLFF. CDR3 DNA sequence: TGCAGTGCGCCACTGAATGAAAAACTGTTTTTT.

In its sample, this clonotype was seen many times. This chain uses TRBV5-1 with TRBJ2-1, with D possibly being TRBD2 (6 bases). CDR1 SGHRS and CDR2 YFSETQ come from the germline V gene. The CDR3 runs 15 residues. Trimming took 7 bases from V and 5 from J, leaving 19 bases between them. This CDR3 is CASGTHMTRNNEQFF. Here the CDR3 DNA reads TGCGCCAGCGGGACTCACATGACTAGGAACAATGAGCAGTTCTTC.